This TCR beta chain was observed in a study of T cell responses to AZD1222 COVID-19 vaccine (dated by TCRdb to 2020 to 2022). The study in broad terms: AZD1222 recipients with second doses at about 4 weeks or about 12 weeks were pooled, because spike-specific TCR depth and breadth did not differ between schedules. TCR sequencing covered more than 230 trial participants: some 210 given two doses of AZD1222 and approximately 26 given two doses of MenACWY control vaccine. Trial participants were enrolled into age subgroups of 18-55, 56-69 and 70-plus years, which contained about 150, 28 and 57 TCR-sequenced participants, respectively.

Concerning this clone itself: Its cognate antigen has yet to be identified. Qualities for individual bases were not recorded, and no much larger clone is one base off.

Cut back by 1 base and 1 base, the V and J ends lie 9 bases apart. CDR1 and CDR2 were assigned from the germline V gene as WSHSY and SAAADI. The CDR3, from cysteine to phenylalanine, totals 15 residues. Only CDR3 DNA remains: 45 bases, in frame from the first base. The CDR3 regions of human TCRbeta chains were analyzed by immunosequencing. The authors' analysis ran thus. TCRs in the repertoires were matched against a reference library of SARS-CoV-2-specific TCRs that had been generated with the MIRA antigen-specificity platform. Breadth was defined as the fraction of unique TCRs that were SARS-CoV-2-associated. Depth was defined as the fraction of total T cells that were SARS-CoV-2-associated. Using the MIRA data, each spike-specific TCR was assigned both to the spike region to which the TCR was reactive and to a CD4 or CD8 class. Log10-transformed breadth and depth values were compared by one-way ANOVA with Sidak's multiple comparisons tests. TCRdb obtained this table from immuneACCESS and retained in-frame rearrangements with V and J assigned. These tables miss some clones; where compared with another copy, unresolved V genes account for less than half of the shortfall, and the remainder is unexplained. V and J calls and clone size are as listed in that table; D and trimming were resolved from the DNA. This sample holds about 260,000 clones; 85% to 95% were observed only once. The top ten clonotypes cover around 0.6% of the sample.

The research as a whole found: Reportedly, close to half of the unique spike-specific TCRs recognized epitopes lying outside the regions that are mutated in the B.1.351 and B.1.1.7 variants. The vaccine-associated CD4 TCRs covered the entire spike protein, and the dominant responses fell in regions 160-218 and 743-854. The 56-69-year group was small, and its depth increase did not reach significance, likely because of low power. Because no day 14 peak-response samples were available, repertoires were characterized only after the peak T cell response. Only six or seven AZD1222 recipients were SARS-CoV-2 seropositive at baseline, limiting conclusions about previously exposed vaccinees. Participants were mostly white British and included more females than males, and it was suggested by the authors that clonal diversity may have been underestimated. After two AZD1222 doses, both the breadth and the depth of spike-specific TCRs were significantly higher than at day 0 and than in MenACWY recipients.

The sample's time point label, decoded: baseline before first vaccination. Samples from vaccinated people were obtained from the UK trials COV001 and COV002, which included a single-blind randomized controlled phase 2/3 trial of AZD1222 (ChAdOx1 nCoV-19) in healthy adults. For TCRbeta chain sequencing, PBMC samples from trial participants were taken at day 0 and at day 28 after the second dose. The clonotype was recovered from an adult in good health. Rearrangement joined TRBV10-2 to TRBJ2-3; the D segment cannot be called with confidence. Sequenced here: peripheral blood, sampled on day 0 of AZD1222 vaccination. The CDR3 corresponds to CASSEWLTRTDTQYF. The DNA is TGCGCCAGCAGTGAGTGGCTAACTCGCACAGATACGCAGTATTTT.